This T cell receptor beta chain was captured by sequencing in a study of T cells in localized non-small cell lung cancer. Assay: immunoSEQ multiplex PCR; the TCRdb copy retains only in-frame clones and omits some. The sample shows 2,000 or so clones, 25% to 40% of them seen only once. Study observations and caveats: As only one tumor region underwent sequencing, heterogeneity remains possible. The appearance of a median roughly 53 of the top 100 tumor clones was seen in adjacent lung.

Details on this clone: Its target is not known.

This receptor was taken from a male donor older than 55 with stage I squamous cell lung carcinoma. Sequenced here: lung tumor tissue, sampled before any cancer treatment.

The CDR3, as DNA: TGTGCCAGCAAAGTTTGGGGGCCCCCGAACACTGAAGCTTTCTTT. Translated, it gives CASKVWGPPNTEAFF. V usage is TRBV6-8 and J usage is TRBJ1-1, with TRBD1 as a possible D gene (6 bases). Germline CDR1 MNHGY, CDR2 SAAAGT. The CDR3 contains 15 residues. With 7 bases removed from V and 1 base from J, the gap between germline ends came to 16 bases.